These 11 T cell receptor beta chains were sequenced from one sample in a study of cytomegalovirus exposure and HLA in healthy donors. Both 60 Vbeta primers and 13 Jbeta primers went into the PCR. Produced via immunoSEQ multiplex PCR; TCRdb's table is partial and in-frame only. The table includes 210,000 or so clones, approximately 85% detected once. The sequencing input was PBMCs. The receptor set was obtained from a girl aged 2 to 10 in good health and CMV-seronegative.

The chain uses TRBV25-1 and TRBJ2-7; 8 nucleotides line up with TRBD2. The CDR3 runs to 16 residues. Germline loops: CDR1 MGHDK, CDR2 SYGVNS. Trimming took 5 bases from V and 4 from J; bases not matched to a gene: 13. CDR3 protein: CASSRWGAGVGYEQYF. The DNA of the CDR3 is TGTGCCAGCAGTCGATGGGGAGCGGGAGTGGGGTACGAGCAGTACTTC.

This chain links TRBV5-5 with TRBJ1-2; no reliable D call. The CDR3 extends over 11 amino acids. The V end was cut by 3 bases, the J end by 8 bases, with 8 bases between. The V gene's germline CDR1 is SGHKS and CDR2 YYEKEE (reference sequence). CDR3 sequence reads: CASSSDWGYTF. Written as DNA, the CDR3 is TGTGCCAGCAGCTCTGACTGGGGCTACACCTTC.

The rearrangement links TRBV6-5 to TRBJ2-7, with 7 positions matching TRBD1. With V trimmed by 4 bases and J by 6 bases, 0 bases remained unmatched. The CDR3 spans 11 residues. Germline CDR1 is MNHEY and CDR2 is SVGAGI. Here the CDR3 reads CASSWDSEQYF. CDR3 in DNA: TGTGCCAGCAGTTGGGACAGCGAGCAGTACTTC.

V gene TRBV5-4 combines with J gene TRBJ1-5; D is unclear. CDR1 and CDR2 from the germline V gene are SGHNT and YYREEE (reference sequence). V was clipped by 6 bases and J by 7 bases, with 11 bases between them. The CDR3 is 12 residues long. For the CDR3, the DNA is TGTGCCAGCAATTCTCCGGGGCAGCCCCAGCATTTT. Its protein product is CASNSPGQPQHF.

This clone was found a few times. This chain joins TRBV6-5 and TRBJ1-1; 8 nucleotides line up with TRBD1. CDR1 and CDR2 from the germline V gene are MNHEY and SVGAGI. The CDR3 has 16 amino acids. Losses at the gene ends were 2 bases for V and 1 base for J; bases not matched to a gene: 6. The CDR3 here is CASSYHRQGPNTEAFF. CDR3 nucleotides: TGTGCCAGCAGTTACCACCGACAGGGGCCGAACACTGAAGCTTTCTTT.

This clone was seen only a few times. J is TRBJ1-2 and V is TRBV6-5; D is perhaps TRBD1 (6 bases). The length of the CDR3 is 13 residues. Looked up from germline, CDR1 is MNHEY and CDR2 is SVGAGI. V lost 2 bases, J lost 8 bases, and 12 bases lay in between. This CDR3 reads CASSYGSGVGYTF. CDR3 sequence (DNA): TGTGCCAGCAGTTACGGGTCAGGGGTGGGCTACACCTTC.

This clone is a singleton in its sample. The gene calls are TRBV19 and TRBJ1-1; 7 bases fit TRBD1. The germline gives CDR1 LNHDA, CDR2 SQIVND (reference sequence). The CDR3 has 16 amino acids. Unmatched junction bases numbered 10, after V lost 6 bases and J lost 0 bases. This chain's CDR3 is CASRKSQGVMNTEAFF. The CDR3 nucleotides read TGTGCCAGTAGGAAAAGTCAGGGGGTCATGAACACTGAAGCTTTCTTT.

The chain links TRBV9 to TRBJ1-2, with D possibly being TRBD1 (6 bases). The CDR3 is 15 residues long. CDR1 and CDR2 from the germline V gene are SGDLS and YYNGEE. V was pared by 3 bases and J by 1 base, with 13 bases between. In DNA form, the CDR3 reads TGTGCCAGCAGCGGAGGACAGCCTTATAACTATGGCTACACCTTC. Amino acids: CASSGGQPYNYGYTF. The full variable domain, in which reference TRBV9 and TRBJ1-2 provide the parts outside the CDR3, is DSGVTQTPKHLITATGQRVTLRCSPRSGDLSVYWYQQSLDQGLQFLIQYYNGEERAKGNILERFSAQQFPDLHSELNLSSLELGDSALYFCASSGGQPYNYGYTFGSGTRLTVV.

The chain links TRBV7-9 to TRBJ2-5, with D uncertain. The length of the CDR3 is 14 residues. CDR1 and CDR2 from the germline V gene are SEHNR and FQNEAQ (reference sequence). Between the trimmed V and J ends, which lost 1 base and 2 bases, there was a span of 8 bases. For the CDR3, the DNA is TGTGCCAGCAGCTTAGGGCTAGGTCAAGAGACCCAGTACTTC. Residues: CASSLGLGQETQYF.

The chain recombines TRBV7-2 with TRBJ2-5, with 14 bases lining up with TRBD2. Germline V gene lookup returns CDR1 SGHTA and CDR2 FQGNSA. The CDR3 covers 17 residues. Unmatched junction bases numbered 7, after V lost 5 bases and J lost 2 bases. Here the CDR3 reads CASSPLGLAGVQETQYF. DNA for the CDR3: TGTGCCAGCAGCCCGTTGGGACTAGCGGGAGTACAAGAGACCCAGTACTTC.

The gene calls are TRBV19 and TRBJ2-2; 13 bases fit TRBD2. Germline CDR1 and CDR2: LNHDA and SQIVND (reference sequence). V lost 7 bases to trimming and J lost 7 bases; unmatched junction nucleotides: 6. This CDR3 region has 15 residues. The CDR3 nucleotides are TGTGCCAGTACCCGGACTAGCGGGAGTAACGGGGAGCTGTTTTTT. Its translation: CASTRTSGSNGELFF.